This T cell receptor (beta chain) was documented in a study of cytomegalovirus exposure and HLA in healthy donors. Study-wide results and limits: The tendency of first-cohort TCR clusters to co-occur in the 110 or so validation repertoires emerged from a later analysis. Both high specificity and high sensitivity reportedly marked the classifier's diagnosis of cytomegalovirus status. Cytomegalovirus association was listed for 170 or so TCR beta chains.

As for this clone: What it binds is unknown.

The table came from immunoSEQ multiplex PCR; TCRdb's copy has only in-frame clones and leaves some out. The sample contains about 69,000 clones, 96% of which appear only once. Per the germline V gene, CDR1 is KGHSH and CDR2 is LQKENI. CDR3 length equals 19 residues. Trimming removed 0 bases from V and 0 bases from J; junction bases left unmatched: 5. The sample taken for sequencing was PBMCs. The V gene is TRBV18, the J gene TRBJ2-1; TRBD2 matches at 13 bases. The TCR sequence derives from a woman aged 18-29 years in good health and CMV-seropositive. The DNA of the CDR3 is TGTGCCAGCTCACCACCAGGACTAGCGGGGGAAAGCTCCTACAATGAGCAGTTCTTC. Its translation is CASSPPGLAGESSYNEQFF.